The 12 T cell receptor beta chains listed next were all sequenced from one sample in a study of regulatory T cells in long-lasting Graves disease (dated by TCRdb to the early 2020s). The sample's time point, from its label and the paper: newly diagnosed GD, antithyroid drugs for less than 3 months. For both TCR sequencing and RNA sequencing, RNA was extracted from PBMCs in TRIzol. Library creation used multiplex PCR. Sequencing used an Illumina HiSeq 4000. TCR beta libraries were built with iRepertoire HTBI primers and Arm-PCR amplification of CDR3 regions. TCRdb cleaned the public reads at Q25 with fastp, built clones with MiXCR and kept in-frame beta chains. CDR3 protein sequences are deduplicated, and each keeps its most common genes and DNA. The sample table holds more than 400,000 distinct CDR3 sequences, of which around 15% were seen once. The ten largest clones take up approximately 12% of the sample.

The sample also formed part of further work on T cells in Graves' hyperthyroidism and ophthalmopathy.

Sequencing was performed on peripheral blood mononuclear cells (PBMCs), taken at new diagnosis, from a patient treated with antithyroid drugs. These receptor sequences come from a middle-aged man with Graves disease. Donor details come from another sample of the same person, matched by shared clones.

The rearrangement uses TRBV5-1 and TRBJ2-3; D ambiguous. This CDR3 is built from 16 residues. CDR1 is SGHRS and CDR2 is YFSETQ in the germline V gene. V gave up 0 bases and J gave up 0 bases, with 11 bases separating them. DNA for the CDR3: TGCGCCAGCAGCTTGGGGCTTTGGCCTAGCACAGATACGCAGTATTTT. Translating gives CASSLGLWPSTDTQYF.

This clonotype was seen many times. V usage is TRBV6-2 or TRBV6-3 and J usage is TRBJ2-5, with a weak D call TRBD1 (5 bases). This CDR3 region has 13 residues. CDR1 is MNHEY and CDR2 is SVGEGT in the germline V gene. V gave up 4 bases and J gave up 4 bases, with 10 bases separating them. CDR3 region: CASSFRVRETQYF. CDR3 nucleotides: TGTGCCAGCAGTTTCAGGGTGCGAGAGACCCAGTACTTC.

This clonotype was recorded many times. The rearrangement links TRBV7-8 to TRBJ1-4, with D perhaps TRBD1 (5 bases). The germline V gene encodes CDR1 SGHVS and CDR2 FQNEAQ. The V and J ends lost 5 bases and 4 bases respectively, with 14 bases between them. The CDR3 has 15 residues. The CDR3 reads CASSEPGRSNEKLFF. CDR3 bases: TGTGCCAGCAGCGAACCGGGACGGAGTAATGAAAAACTGTTTTTT.

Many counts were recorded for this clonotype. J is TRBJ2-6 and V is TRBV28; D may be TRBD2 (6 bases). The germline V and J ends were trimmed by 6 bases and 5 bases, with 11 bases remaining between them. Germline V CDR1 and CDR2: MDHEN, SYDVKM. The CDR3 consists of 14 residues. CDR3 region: CASSLAGRANVLTF. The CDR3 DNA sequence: TGTGCCAGCAGCCTTGCGGGGAGGGCCAACGTCCTGACTTTC.

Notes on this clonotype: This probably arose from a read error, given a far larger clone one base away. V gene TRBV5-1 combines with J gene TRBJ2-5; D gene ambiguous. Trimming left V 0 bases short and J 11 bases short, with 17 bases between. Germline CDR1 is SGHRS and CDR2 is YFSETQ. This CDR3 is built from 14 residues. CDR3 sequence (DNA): TGCGCCAGCAGCTTGGAGAAAGCCTCACATGAGCAGTACTTC. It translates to CASSLEKASHEQYF.

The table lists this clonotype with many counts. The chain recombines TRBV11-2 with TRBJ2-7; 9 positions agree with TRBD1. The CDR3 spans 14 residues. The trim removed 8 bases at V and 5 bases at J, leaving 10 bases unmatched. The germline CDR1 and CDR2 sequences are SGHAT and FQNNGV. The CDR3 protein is CASRSTGGGNEQYF. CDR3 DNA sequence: TGTGCCAGCCGGTCGACAGGGGGTGGCAACGAGCAGTACTTC.

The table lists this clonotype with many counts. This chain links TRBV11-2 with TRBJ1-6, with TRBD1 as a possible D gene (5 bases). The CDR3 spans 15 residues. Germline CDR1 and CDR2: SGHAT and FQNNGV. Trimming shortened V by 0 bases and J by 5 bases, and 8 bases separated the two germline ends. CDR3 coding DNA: TGTGCCAGCAGCTTAGACAGGGCCCATAATTCACCCCTCCACTTT. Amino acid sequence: CASSLDRAHNSPLHF.

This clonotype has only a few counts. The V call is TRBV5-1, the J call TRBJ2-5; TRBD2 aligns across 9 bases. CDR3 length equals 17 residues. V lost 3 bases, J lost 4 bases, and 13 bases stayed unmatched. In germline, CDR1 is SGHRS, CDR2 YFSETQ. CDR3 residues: CASSYSSFSGRGETQYF. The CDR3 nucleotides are TGCGCCAGCAGCTACTCGTCCTTTAGCGGGAGAGGAGAGACCCAGTACTTC. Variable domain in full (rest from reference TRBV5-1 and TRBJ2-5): KAGVTQTPRYLIKTRGQQVTLSCSPISGHRSVSWYQQTPGQGLQFLFEYFSETQRNKGNFPGRFSGRQFSNSRSEMNVSTLELGDSALYLCASSYSSFSGRGETQYFGPGTRLLVL.

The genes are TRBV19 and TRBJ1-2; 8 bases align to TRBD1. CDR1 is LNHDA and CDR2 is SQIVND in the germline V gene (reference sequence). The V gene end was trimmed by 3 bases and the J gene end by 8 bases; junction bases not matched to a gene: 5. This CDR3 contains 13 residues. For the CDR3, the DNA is TGTGCCAGTAGTATGGACAGGGTAAACGGCTACACCTTC. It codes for CASSMDRVNGYTF.

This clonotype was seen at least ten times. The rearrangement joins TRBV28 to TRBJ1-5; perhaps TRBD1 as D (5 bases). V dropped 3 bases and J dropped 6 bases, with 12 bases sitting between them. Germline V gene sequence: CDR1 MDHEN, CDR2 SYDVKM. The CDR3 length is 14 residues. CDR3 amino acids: CASSLAGRVQPQHF. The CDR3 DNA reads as TGTGCCAGCAGTTTGGCGGGGCGCGTTCAGCCCCAGCATTTT.

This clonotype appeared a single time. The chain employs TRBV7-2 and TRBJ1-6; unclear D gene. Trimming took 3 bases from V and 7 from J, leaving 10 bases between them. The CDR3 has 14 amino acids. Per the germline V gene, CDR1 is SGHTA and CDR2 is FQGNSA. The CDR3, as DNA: TGTGCCAGCAGCTTCACGTTCAACAATTCACCCCTCCACTTT. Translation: CASSFTFNNSPLHF.

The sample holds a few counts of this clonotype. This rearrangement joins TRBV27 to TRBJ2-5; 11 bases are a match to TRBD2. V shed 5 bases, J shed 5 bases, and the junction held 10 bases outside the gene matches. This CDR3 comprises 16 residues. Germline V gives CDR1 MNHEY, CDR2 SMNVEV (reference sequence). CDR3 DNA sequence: TGTGCCAGCAGTCCGCGACTAGCGGGGATTTTGGAGACCCAGTACTTC. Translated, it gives CASSPRLAGILETQYF.